The clone carrying this TCR beta chain came up many times. Its antigen is as yet unknown. Not enrolled were patients with uncontrolled infection, other autoimmune disease, pregnancy or lactation. Source material for PBMCs was over 7.5 ml fresh peripheral blood. This sample stems from a study of T cells in Graves' hyperthyroidism and ophthalmopathy. Template material for amplifying TCR beta CDR3 regions consisted of RNA transcripts. First-round RT-PCR of the TCR CDR3 relied on the HTBI primer set. TCRdb reanalysed the multiplex PCR reads using MiXCR and keeps one entry per CDR3 protein. The sample has about 600,000 distinct CDR3 sequences, 13% to 15% seen once. V lost 3 bases, J lost 8 bases, and 19 bases lay in between. This CDR3 is 15 amino acids long. Study-wide findings and caveats: With a median lead of approximately 6.4 months before onset, the model predicted ophthalmopathy. Most expanded thyroid clonotypes above 0.001 also appeared in blood.

This clonotype originated in a woman aged 18 to 35 with Graves' ophthalmopathy. The chain employs TRBV12-3 or TRBV12-4 and TRBJ1-2, with D perhaps TRBD1 (5 bases). The specimen was blood. CDR3 DNA: TGTGCCAGCAGTTTCCGTGGGGCTCGCCCGGAAGGCTACACCTTC. It specifies CASSFRGARPEGYTF.